These 20 T cell receptor beta chains originate from one sample sequenced in a study of shared clonotypes between healthy human individuals. Sequencing was performed with immunoSEQ multiplex PCR; in TCRdb, only in-frame clones are kept and a portion is missing. This table holds approximately 980,000 clones, around three quarters found once. The sequenced material came from memory CD4+ T cells sorted from blood. As to subset: CD45RA-negative fraction. Source of these receptors: a young man in good health.

The table lists this clone with a few counts. The CDR3 bases are TGTGCCTGGAGTGGGACTTACCAAGAGACCCAGTACTTC. Its translation: CAWSGTYQETQYF. V and J are TRBV30 and TRBJ2-5; tentative D call: TRBD2 (5 bases). Per the germline V gene, CDR1 is GTSNPN and CDR2 is SVGIG (reference sequence). CDR3 length: 13 residues. Trimming shortened V by 1 base and J by 0 bases, and 6 bases separated the two germline ends.

This clone showed up just a few times. V and J are TRBV6-1 and TRBJ2-2, with 7 bases fitting TRBD1. The trim removed 5 bases at V and 4 bases at J, leaving 7 bases unmatched. Germline V lookup: CDR1 MNHNS, CDR2 SASEGT. CDR3 length equals 15 residues. The CDR3 region is CASSSGTDLTGELFF. The CDR3 region has the DNA TGTGCCAGCAGTTCCGGGACAGATCTCACCGGGGAGCTGTTTTTT.

The chain uses TRBV27 and TRBJ2-3; D is unclear. CDR1 MNHEY and CDR2 SMNVEV come from the germline V gene (reference sequence). The CDR3 has 14 residues. V was clipped by 7 bases and J by 1 base, with 12 bases between them. The CDR3 DNA reads as TGTGCCAGCAAACAAGTCGTGGGCACAGATACGCAGTATTTT. This translates into CASKQVVGTDTQYF.

This chain connects TRBV19 to TRBJ2-5, with D unclear. CDR1 is LNHDA and CDR2 is SQIVND in the germline V gene (reference sequence). V was shortened by 1 base and J by 5 bases, with 11 bases between the two germline ends. The CDR3 is 14 residues long. Here the CDR3 reads CASSIGHKGETQYF. CDR3 sequence (DNA): TGTGCCAGTAGTATAGGCCACAAAGGGGAGACCCAGTACTTC.

V is TRBV6-8 and J is TRBJ1-2; D uncertain. This CDR3 has 13 residues. Germline CDR1 and CDR2: MNHGY and SAAAGT. V lost 4 bases to trimming and J lost 2 bases, with 8 bases between them. The CDR3 here is CASSFNENYGYTF. CDR3 DNA sequence: TGTGCCAGCAGTTTTAACGAGAACTATGGCTACACCTTC.

V gene TRBV7-2 combines with J gene TRBJ2-3; 8 bases line up with TRBD1. The trim removed 2 bases at V and 3 bases at J, leaving 4 bases unmatched. The CDR3 loop spans 15 amino acids. CDR1 SGHTA and CDR2 FQGNSA come from the germline V gene. CDR3 in amino acids: CASSLWTGPTDTQYF. The DNA of the CDR3 is TGTGCCAGCAGCTTATGGACAGGGCCTACAGATACGCAGTATTTT.

The chain links TRBV11-2 to TRBJ1-1; the match to TRBD1 covers 7 bases. V trimming: 1 base; J trimming: 9 bases; junction bases outside the gene matches: 5. The length of the CDR3 is 13 residues. CDR1 is SGHAT and CDR2 is FQNNGV in the germline V gene. This CDR3 reads CASSLGQGDKAFF. The CDR3 bases are TGTGCCAGCAGCTTAGGGCAGGGGGACAAAGCTTTCTTT.

J is TRBJ1-2 and V is TRBV18; D is unresolved. Deletions cut 3 bases from V and 4 bases from J, with 9 bases between. This CDR3 is built from 13 residues. Per germline, CDR1 KGHSH and CDR2 LQKENI. CDR3 coding DNA: TGTGCCAGCTCACCCGAAAGCGGCTATGGCTACACCTTC. It codes for CASSPESGYGYTF.

This clone was observed once. The chain recombines TRBV15 with TRBJ1-2; D is ambiguous. CDR1 and CDR2 from the germline V gene are LNHNV and YYDKDF (reference sequence). This CDR3 comprises 15 residues. V dropped 1 base and J dropped 0 bases, with 9 bases sitting between them. CDR3 sequence (DNA): TGTGCCACCAGCAGAGCCGAGATTTCTAACTATGGCTACACCTTC. Encoded protein: CATSRAEISNYGYTF.

Regarding this clone: The same CDR3 also results from other DNA sequences found in this sample. This chain links TRBV4-1 with TRBJ2-5; TRBD1 agrees at 7 bases. This CDR3 comprises 15 residues. Trimming cost V 3 bases and J 1 base; bases outside gene matches: 5. CDR1 and CDR2 (germline): MGHRA, YSYEKL. In DNA, the CDR3 is TGCGCCAGCAGCCAGCCGACAGGGCGCCAAGAGACCCAGTACTTC. This encodes CASSQPTGRQETQYF.

The CDR3 sequence is CASSPRAGAEKLFF. As DNA, the CDR3 is TGTGCCAGCAGCCCACGGGCAGGGGCGGAAAAACTGTTTTTT. The rearrangement uses TRBV7-2 and TRBJ1-4, with a tentative D call TRBD1 (6 bases). The CDR3 is 14 residues long. CDR1 and CDR2 from the germline V gene are SGHTA and FQGNSA. The ends were cut back, 5 bases at V and 8 bases at J, with 15 bases in the middle.

V is TRBV30 and J is TRBJ2-5, with 7 nucleotides matching TRBD2. Trimming removed 2 bases from V and 3 bases from J; junction bases left unmatched: 3. The germline V gene has CDR1 GTSNPN and CDR2 SVGIG (reference sequence). The CDR3 totals 13 residues. In DNA, the CDR3 is TGTGCCTGGAGTCATGGACTAGAAGAGACCCAGTACTTC. Its translation: CAWSHGLEETQYF.

V usage is TRBV13 and J usage is TRBJ2-7; D ambiguous. The CDR3 is 14 amino acids. The ends were cut back, 5 bases at V and 0 bases at J, with 11 bases in the middle. Per germline, CDR1 PRHDT and CDR2 FYEKMQ (reference sequence). DNA of the CDR3: TGTGCCAGCAGCCCCCGACGGCTCTCCTACGAGCAGTACTTC. Residues: CASSPRRLSYEQYF.

CDR3 nucleotide sequence: TGTGCCATCAGTGATGGACAGGCCGGAAACACCATATATTTT. Its protein is CAISDGQAGNTIYF. J is TRBJ1-3 and V is TRBV10-3; 7 bases agree with TRBD1. CDR1 and CDR2 (germline): ENHRY, SYGVKD. V dropped 3 bases and J dropped 4; count of bases not matched to a gene: 3. This CDR3 has 14 amino acids.

This clone came up many times. V and J are TRBV5-8 and TRBJ1-5; 8 nucleotides match TRBD1. CDR3 length: 17 residues. Per germline, CDR1 SGHTS and CDR2 YDEGEE. Trimming at V came to 1 base and at J to 0 bases, leaving 6 bases not matched to a gene. CDR3 coding DNA: TGTGCCAGCAGCTTGCAAACAGGGGGGCATAGCAATCAGCCCCAGCATTTT. This gives the protein CASSLQTGGHSNQPQHF.

J is TRBJ2-1 and V is TRBV4-3, with 10 bases fitting TRBD2. The V gene end was trimmed by 1 base and the J gene end by 4 bases; junction bases not matched to a gene: 7. Germline lookup yields CDR1 LGHNA and CDR2 YSLEER. The CDR3 is 17 amino acids. This chain's CDR3 is CASSQVLRTSGYNEQFF. CDR3 nucleotides: TGCGCCAGCAGCCAAGTACTAAGGACTAGCGGATACAATGAGCAGTTCTTC.

The DNA of the CDR3 is TGCGCCAGCAGTGAGAGAGGGAATGGGGCCTACAATGAGCAGTTCTTC. It codes for CASSERGNGAYNEQFF. The chain carries TRBV10-1 and TRBJ2-1; possible D gene TRBD2, 5 bases. Germline V CDR1 and CDR2: WNHNN, SYGVQD (reference sequence). CDR3 length equals 16 residues. The V end was cut by 2 bases, the J end by 2 bases, with 13 bases between.

The chain employs TRBV27 and TRBJ1-5; D gene uncertain. CDR1 is MNHEY, CDR2 SMNVEV, per germline (reference sequence). The V end was cut by 4 bases, the J end by 0 bases, with 28 bases between. The CDR3 spans 21 residues. The CDR3, as DNA: TGTGCCAGCAGTTCATTTAGGCCCAACAGAGGGCCCGGTTTTAGCAATCAGCCCCAGCATTTT. Translated, it gives CASSSFRPNRGPGFSNQPQHF.

V usage is TRBV29-1 and J usage is TRBJ2-1; 7 bases are shared with TRBD1. CDR1 is SQVTM, CDR2 ANQGSEA, per germline. This CDR3 comprises 14 residues. The ends lost 7 bases at V and 2 bases at J; junction bases unmatched: 8. The chain's CDR3 is CSARGGLTYNEQFF. CDR3 in DNA: TGCAGCGCCCGAGGGGGCTTGACCTACAATGAGCAGTTCTTC.

The table lists this clone with a few counts. The chain uses TRBV5-1 and TRBJ1-1; TRBD1 aligns across 8 bases. Unmatched junction bases numbered 4, after V lost 4 bases and J lost 2 bases. Germline V gene data show CDR1 as SGHRS and CDR2 as YFSETQ. CDR3 size: 14 residues. CDR3 coding DNA: TGCGCCAGCAGCAGGGGACAGGTTAACACTGAAGCTTTCTTT. The encoded protein is CASSRGQVNTEAFF.